This TCR beta chain is drawn from a study of CD8 T cells in Susac syndrome (dated by TCRdb to about 2019). Looking at the study overall: The study used repertoire sequencing to test whether antigen drove CD8+ T cell activation and differentiation in Susac syndrome. Clonality of the CD8+ T cell repertoire was compared between about a dozen healthy donors, approximately 14 Susac syndrome patients and under 16 multiple sclerosis patients. Study-level results and caveats: The number of individuals in the TCR sequencing and HLA analysis was acknowledged as relatively small.

Taken from cysteine to phenylalanine, the CDR3 has 17 residues. Solely the CDR3 DNA is kept, with 51 bases framed from the first base. The CDR1 and CDR2 encoded by the germline V gene are MDHEN and SYDVKM. Trimming at the junction amounts to 2 bases on V and 2 bases on J, and the germline ends lie 18 bases apart. With respect to this clonotype: This receptor's antigen is unknown. No per-base quality is available; no much larger clone lies one base away.

High-throughput TCR beta sequencing profiled peripheral blood CD8+ and CD4+ T cells from healthy donors, Susac syndrome patients and multiple sclerosis patients. The multiple sclerosis controls were treatment-naive patients whose relapsing-remitting disease, either stable or active, fulfilled the revised McDonald criteria. CD8+ TEMRA cells were enriched by FACS, while bulk CD8+ and CD4+ T cells were purified by magnetic negative isolation. Blood was collected in EDTA tubes and processed within 24 hours, with PBMCs isolated through density gradient centrifugation. PBMCs intended for TCR sequencing were cryopreserved in liquid nitrogen and were subsequently thawed in a 37 degrees C water bath. A purity of at least 90% was achieved for sorted or isolated CD4+, CD8+ and CD8+ TEMRA cells. RNA was extracted with the RNeasy kit and 0.5 to 1 ug was reverse transcribed using random hexamers. TCR beta CDR3 regions were amplified with the immunoSEQ multiplex PCR assay covering 54 Vbeta and 13 Jbeta segments. Bias from PCR amplification was corrected by using a synthetic template baseline for primer optimization and for computational correction. Under the source paper's analysis protocol: Reads were annotated to V, D and J genes per IMGT and analyzed with immunoSEQ Analyzer, keeping only productive sequences. To calculate clonality, Shannon entropy was normalized by log2 of the number of productive unique sequences and then subtracted from one. For each patient and control, public and private clones were evaluated within the 100 most prevalent clones. Clones were defined as Susac-specific if absent from the healthy and MS cohorts, from approximately 1,100 published viral clones and from other ImmuneACCESS disease sequences. The public reads were reanalyzed by TCRdb: fastp trimming at Q25, MiXCR alignment, in-frame beta chains only. Merged by CDR3 protein, the rows form single entries marked with the most common genes and DNA. The V and J calls were not made by the authors but by TCRdb's processing. Within this sample are a few hundred thousand distinct CDR3 sequences, with around 84% of them counted one time only. Around 0.12% of the sample is taken by the ten largest.

Here the chain combines TRBV28 and TRBJ1-1, with a tentative D gene TRBD1 over 6 matching bases. The clonotype comes from a human donor with multiple sclerosis. Sequencing was done on a sample of CD8+ T cells from PBMCs. In nucleotide form, the sequence is TGTGCCAGCAGTTTAATCGGGGGCACAGCCTCAAACACTGAAGCTTTCTTT. The translation is CASSLIGGTASNTEAFF. Where the CDR3 stops, the reference TRBV28 and TRBJ1-1 genes take over; the full variable domain is DVKVTQSSRYLVKRTGEKVFLECVQDMDHENMFWYRQDPGLGLRLIYFSYDVKMKEKGDIPEGYSVSREKKERFSLILESASTNQTSMYLCASSLIGGTASNTEAFFGQGTRLTVV.